Listed here is a single T cell receptor beta chain. Its antigen is currently unknown. The data were taken from a study of shared clonotypes between healthy human individuals. Libraries were prepared by immunoSEQ multiplex PCR; TCRdb keeps only in-frame clonotypes and omits some of them. The repertoire holds about 2.1 million clones, around 93% seen once, with less than 2% in the top ten. Findings and limits, study-wide: Blood was the only sampled material, and tissue repertoires likely differ.

Naive CD8 cells lacked CD45RO and underwent positive selection for CCR7, leaving out terminally differentiated effector memory CD45RA+ cells. Germline CDR1 SGHAT, CDR2 FQNNGV. Trimming stripped 4 bases from V and 3 bases from J, with 15 bases between. This CDR3 contains 15 residues. The V and J genes are TRBV11-2 and TRBJ2-5; a weak D match, TRBD2 (5 bases). Sequences were obtained from naive CD8+ T cells from PBMCs. This TCR was sampled from a man between 18 and 35 years old in good health. Some clones in this sample may be carry-over from other donors' samples. Here the CDR3 reads CASSSRAVTEETQYF. DNA of the CDR3: TGTGCCAGCAGCTCCCGAGCGGTAACTGAAGAGACCCAGTACTTC.